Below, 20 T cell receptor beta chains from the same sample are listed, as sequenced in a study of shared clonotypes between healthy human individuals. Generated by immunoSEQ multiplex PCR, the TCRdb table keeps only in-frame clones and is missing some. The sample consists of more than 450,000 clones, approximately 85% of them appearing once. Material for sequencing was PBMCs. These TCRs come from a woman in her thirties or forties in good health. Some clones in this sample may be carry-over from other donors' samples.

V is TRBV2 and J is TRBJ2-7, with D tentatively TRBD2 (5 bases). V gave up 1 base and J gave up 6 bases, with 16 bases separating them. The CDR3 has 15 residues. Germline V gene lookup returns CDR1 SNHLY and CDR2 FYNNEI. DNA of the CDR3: TGTGCCAGCAGTGAAGAGGTAGTCGCCCGGGGCGAGCAGTACTTC. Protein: CASSEEVVARGEQYF.

DNA of the CDR3: TGTGCCATCGACCGGGACACGCCATACTCCTACGAGCAGTACTTC. The encoded protein is CAIDRDTPYSYEQYF. The V and J genes are TRBV28 and TRBJ2-7; D perhaps matches TRBD1 (6 bases). The CDR3 contains 15 residues. Germline V gene sequence: CDR1 MDHEN, CDR2 SYDVKM. V lost 10 bases to trimming and J lost 0 bases, with 19 bases between them.

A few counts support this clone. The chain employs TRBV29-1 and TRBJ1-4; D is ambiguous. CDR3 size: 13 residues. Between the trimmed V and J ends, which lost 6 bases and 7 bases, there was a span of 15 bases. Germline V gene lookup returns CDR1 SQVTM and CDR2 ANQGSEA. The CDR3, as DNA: TGCAGCGTGCGCTTAACAGCTGGTGAAAAACTGTTTTTT. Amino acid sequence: CSVRLTAGEKLFF. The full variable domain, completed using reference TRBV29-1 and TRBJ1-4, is SAVISQKPSRDICQRGTSLTIQCQVDSQVTMMFWYRQQPGQSLTLIATANQGSEATYESGFVIDKFPISRPNLTFSTLTVSNMSPEDSSIYLCSVRLTAGEKLFFGSGTQLSVL.

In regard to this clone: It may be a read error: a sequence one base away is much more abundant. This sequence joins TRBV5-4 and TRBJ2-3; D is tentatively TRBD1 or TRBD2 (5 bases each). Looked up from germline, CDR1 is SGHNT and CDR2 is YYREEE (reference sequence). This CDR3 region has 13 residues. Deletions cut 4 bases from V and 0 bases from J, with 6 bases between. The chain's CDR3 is CASSGDSTDTQYF. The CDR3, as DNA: TGTGCCAGCAGCGGGGACAGCACAGATACGCAGTATTTT.

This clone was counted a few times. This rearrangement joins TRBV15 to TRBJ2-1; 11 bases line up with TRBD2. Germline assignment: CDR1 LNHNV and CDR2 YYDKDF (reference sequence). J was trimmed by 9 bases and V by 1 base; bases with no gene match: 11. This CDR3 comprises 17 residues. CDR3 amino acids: CATSRVRLAGHPGEQFF. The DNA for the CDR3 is TGTGCCACCAGCAGAGTCCGACTAGCGGGACACCCAGGTGAGCAGTTCTTC.

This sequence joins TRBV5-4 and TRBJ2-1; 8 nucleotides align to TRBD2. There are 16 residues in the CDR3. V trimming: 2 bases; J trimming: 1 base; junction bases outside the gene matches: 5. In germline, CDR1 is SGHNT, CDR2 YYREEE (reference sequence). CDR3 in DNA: TGTGCCAGCAGCTTTTTAGCGGGACGTTCCTACAATGAGCAGTTCTTC. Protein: CASSFLAGRSYNEQFF.

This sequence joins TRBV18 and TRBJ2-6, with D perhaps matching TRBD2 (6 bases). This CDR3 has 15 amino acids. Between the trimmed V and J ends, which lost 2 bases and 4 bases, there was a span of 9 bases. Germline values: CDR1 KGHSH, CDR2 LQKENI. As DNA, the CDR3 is TGTGCCAGCTCACCATCGGGAGCCGGGGCCAACGTCCTGACTTTC. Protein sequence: CASSPSGAGANVLTF.

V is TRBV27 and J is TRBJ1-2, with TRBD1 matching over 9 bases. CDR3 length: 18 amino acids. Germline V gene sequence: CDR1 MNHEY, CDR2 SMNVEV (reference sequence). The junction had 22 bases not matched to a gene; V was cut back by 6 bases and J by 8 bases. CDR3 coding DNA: TGTGCCAGCAGGGGATCTTTCGGCCGGGACAGGGCAAGAGGGGGCTACACCTTC. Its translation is CASRGSFGRDRARGGYTF.

CDR3: CASSLATDTQYF. The DNA for the CDR3 is TGCGCCAGCAGCTTGGCCACAGATACGCAGTATTTT. The V and J genes are TRBV5-1 and TRBJ2-3; D remains ambiguous. The CDR3 consists of 12 residues. V was trimmed by 0 bases and J by 2 bases, leaving 1 base between them. CDR1 is SGHRS, CDR2 YFSETQ, per germline. The full variable domain, rest sourced from reference TRBV5-1 and TRBJ2-3, is KAGVTQTPRYLIKTRGQQVTLSCSPISGHRSVSWYQQTPGQGLQFLFEYFSETQRNKGNFPGRFSGRQFSNSRSEMNVSTLELGDSALYLCASSLATDTQYFGPGTRLTVL.

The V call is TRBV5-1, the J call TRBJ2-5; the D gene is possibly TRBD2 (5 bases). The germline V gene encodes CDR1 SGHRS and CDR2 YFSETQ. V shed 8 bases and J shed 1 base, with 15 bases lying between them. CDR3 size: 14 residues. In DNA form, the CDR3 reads TGCGCCAGTACTCCGGGGAGTTCCCAAGAGACCCAGTACTTC. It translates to CASTPGSSQETQYF. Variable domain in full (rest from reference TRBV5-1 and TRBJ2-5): KAGVTQTPRYLIKTRGQQVTLSCSPISGHRSVSWYQQTPGQGLQFLFEYFSETQRNKGNFPGRFSGRQFSNSRSEMNVSTLELGDSALYLCASTPGSSQETQYFGPGTRLLVL.

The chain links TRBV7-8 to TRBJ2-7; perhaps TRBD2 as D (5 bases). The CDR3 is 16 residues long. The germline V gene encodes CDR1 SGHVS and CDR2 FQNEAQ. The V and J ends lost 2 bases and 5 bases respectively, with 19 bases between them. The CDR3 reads CASSLFSGGNRDEQYF. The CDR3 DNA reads TGTGCCAGCAGCTTATTCAGCGGAGGCAACCGGGACGAGCAGTACTTC.

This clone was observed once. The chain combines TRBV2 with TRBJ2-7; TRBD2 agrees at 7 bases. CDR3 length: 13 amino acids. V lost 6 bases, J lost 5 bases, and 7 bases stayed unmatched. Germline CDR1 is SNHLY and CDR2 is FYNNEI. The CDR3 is CASRGGGVDEQYF. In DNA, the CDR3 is TGTGCCAGCAGGGGGGGAGGGGTGGACGAGCAGTACTTC.

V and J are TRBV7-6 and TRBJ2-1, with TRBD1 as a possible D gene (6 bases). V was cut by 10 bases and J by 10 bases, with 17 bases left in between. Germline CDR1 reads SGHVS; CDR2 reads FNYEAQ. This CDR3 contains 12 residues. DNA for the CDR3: TGTGCCACCGGCGAAGACAGGAACGAGCAGTTCTTC. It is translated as CATGEDRNEQFF.

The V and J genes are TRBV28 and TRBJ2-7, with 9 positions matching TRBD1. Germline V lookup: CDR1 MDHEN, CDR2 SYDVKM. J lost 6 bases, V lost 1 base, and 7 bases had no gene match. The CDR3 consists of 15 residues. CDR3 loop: CASSLSGQGDPEQYF. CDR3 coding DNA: TGTGCCAGCAGTTTATCGGGACAGGGAGACCCCGAGCAGTACTTC.

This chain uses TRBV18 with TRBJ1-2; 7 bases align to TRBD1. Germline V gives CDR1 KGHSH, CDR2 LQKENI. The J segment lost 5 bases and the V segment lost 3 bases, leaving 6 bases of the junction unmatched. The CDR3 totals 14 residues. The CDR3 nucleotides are TGTGCCAGCTCACCCGGACAGGAATCATATGGCTACACCTTC. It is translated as CASSPGQESYGYTF.

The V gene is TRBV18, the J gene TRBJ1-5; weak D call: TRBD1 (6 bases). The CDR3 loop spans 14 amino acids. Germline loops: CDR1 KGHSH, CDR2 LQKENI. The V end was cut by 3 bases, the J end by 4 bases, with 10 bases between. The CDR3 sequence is CASSPGQANQPQHF. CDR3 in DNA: TGTGCCAGCTCACCGGGACAAGCAAATCAGCCCCAGCATTTT.

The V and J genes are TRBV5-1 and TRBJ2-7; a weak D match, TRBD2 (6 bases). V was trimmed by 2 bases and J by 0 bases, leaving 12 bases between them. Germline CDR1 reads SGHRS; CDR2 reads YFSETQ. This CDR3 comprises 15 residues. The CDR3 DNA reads TGCGCCAGCAGCTTCCGGACCGGGGGCTCCTACGAGCAGTACTTC. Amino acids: CASSFRTGGSYEQYF.

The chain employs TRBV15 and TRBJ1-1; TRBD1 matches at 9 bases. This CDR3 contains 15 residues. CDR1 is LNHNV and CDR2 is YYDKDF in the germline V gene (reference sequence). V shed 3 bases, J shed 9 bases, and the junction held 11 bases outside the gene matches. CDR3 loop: CATSRGVTGGLQAFF. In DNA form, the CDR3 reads TGTGCCACCAGCAGGGGCGTCACAGGGGGCTTACAAGCTTTCTTT.

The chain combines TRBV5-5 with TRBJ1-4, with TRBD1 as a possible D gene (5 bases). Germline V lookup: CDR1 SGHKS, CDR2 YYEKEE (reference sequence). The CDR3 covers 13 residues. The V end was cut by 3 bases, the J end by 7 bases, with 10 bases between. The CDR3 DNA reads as TGTGCCAGCAGCTCTACGGGGGGTGAAAAACTGTTTTTT. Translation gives CASSSTGGEKLFF.

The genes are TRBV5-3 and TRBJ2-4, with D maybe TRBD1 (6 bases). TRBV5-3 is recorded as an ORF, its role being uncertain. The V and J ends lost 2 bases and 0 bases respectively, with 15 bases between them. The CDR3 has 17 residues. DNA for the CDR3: TGTGCCAGAAGCTTTCCGACAGGTCTGCTAGCCAAAAACATTCAGTACTTC. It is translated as CARSFPTGLLAKNIQYF.